This passage covers 24 T cell receptor beta chains from one sample sequenced in a study of blood T cell repertoires in COVID-19. TCRdb's copy holds only in-frame clones and misses some; the assay was immunoSEQ multiplex PCR. The top ten hold 3% to 4.5% of the sample, which has about 260,000 clones, about 90% seen once. Sequencing was carried out using peripheral blood. These receptor sequences come from a woman aged 40 to 50 with acute or convalescent COVID-19.

The count of this clone is one. This sequence joins TRBV19 and TRBJ1-1, with D perhaps matching TRBD1 (6 bases). The CDR3 covers 15 residues. The germline gives CDR1 LNHDA, CDR2 SQIVND (reference sequence). V was pared by 3 bases and J by 4 bases, with 15 bases between. The CDR3: CASSITPGAATEAFF. CDR3 DNA: TGTGCCAGTAGTATCACCCCAGGGGCTGCCACTGAAGCTTTCTTT.

This chain links TRBV19 with TRBJ1-2, with 8 positions matching TRBD1. The junction had 15 bases not matched to a gene; V was cut back by 4 bases and J by 5 bases. Germline V gives CDR1 LNHDA, CDR2 SQIVND (reference sequence). The CDR3 runs 17 residues. Written as DNA, the CDR3 is TGTGCCAGTAGTAGGGTCCGGACAGGGCGATCGAAGTATGGCTACACCTTC. This encodes CASSRVRTGRSKYGYTF. The full variable domain, completed using reference TRBV19 and TRBJ1-2, is DGGITQSPKYLFRKEGQNVTLSCEQNLNHDAMYWYRQDPGQGLRLIYYSQIVNDFQKGDIAEGYSVSREKKESFPLTVTSAQKNPTAFYLCASSRVRTGRSKYGYTFGSGTRLTVV.

As to this clone: This specimen includes other DNA sequences encoding the same CDR3. The J gene is TRBJ1-2, the V gene TRBV13; a possible D gene is TRBD1 (5 bases). Germline values: CDR1 PRHDT, CDR2 FYEKMQ (reference sequence). The V and J ends lost 5 bases and 5 bases respectively, with 9 bases between them. This CDR3 has 12 amino acids. CDR3 bases: TGTGCCAGCAGCCGGAGGGGATATGGCTACACCTTC. It yields the protein CASSRRGYGYTF.

This chain joins TRBV7-8 and TRBJ2-5; 10 bases map to TRBD2. The germline gives CDR1 SGHVS, CDR2 FQNEAQ. The CDR3 loop spans 15 amino acids. V lost 5 bases and J lost 2; bases outside the gene matches: 5. CDR3 protein: CASSPGLAVQETQYF. The CDR3 DNA reads as TGTGCCAGCAGCCCCGGACTAGCGGTTCAAGAGACCCAGTACTTC.

V is TRBV27 and J is TRBJ1-4; tentative D call: TRBD1 (5 bases). The length of the CDR3 is 17 residues. V dropped 4 bases and J dropped 8 bases, with 23 bases sitting between them. Germline V gives CDR1 MNHEY, CDR2 SMNVEV (reference sequence). Here the CDR3 DNA reads TGTGCCAGCAGTTCCCCTTTTGGTGGGGCCGGCCCCGAAAAACTGTTTTTT. Protein sequence: CASSSPFGGAGPEKLFF.

The rearrangement joins TRBV6-5 to TRBJ1-5; no clear D. Germline V CDR1 and CDR2: MNHEY, SVGAGI. Trimming took off 7 bases at V and 2 bases at J, with 12 bases between the two ends. The CDR3 has 14 residues. The chain's CDR3 is CASTSGWGNQPQHF. In nucleotides, the CDR3 is TGTGCCAGCACCTCGGGTTGGGGCAATCAGCCCCAGCATTTT.

The CDR3 is CASSPRGLEGYTF. CDR3 coding DNA: TGTGCCAGCAGCCCAAGGGGATTGGAGGGCTACACCTTC. The V and J genes are TRBV3-1 (or the pseudogene TRBV3-2) and TRBJ1-2; weak D call: TRBD1 (5 bases). Per the germline V gene, CDR1 is LGHDT and CDR2 is YNNKEL (reference sequence). The germline V and J ends were trimmed by 4 bases and 8 bases, with 14 bases remaining between them. The CDR3 totals 13 residues.

The J gene is TRBJ2-7, the V gene TRBV27, with D tentatively TRBD1 (6 bases). Germline V CDR1 and CDR2: MNHEY, SMNVEV (reference sequence). Trimming cost V 7 bases and J 3 bases, with 7 bases left between them. The CDR3 spans 11 residues. This CDR3 is CASTGDYEQYV. The CDR3, as DNA: TGTGCCAGCACAGGGGACTACGAGCAGTACGTC.

V gene TRBV9 combines with J gene TRBJ1-2; maybe TRBD1 (6 bases). The ends were cut back, 0 bases at V and 4 bases at J, with 16 bases in the middle. The V gene's germline CDR1 is SGDLS and CDR2 YYNGEE. The CDR3 spans 16 residues. CDR3 bases: TGTGCCAGCAGCGTAGTACCTCAGGGGAGTAGCTATGGCTACACCTTC. The encoded protein is CASSVVPQGSSYGYTF.

The gene calls are TRBV11-2 and TRBJ1-6; D unclear. The CDR3 spans 17 residues. Trimming left V 1 base short and J 0 bases short, with 10 bases between. CDR1 is SGHAT and CDR2 is FQNNGV in the germline V gene. CDR3 DNA sequence: TGTGCCAGCAGCTTAGTGTTTACAAGCTCCTATAATTCACCCCTCCACTTT. Amino acid sequence: CASSLVFTSSYNSPLHF.

The CDR3 bases are TGTGCCAGCAGTCTCAATCAACCGGGGGGCCGGGGAAGAGGCTACACCTTC. Translated: CASSLNQPGGRGRGYTF. V and J are TRBV21-1 and TRBJ1-2. TRBV21-1 is flagged as a pseudogene. This CDR3 comprises 17 residues.

This clone was observed a few times. This chain uses TRBV7-9 with TRBJ2-3, with D uncertain. V was shortened by 2 bases and J by 5 bases, with 8 bases between the two germline ends. Germline V lookup: CDR1 SEHNR, CDR2 FQNEAQ (reference sequence). This CDR3 contains 13 residues. DNA of the CDR3: TGTGCCAGCAGCTTAATGATAGTAGATACGCAGTATTTT. The encoded protein is CASSLMIVDTQYF.

With regard to this clone: One end of the junction varies from germline; a read error may be responsible. V and J are TRBV6-4 and TRBJ1-6, with D unclear. The CDR3 is 14 amino acids. The germline V gene has CDR1 MRHNA and CDR2 SNTAGT. CDR3 DNA sequence: TGTGCCAGCAGTTACTCCGGGAATAATTCACCCCTCCACTTT. It translates to CASSYSGNNSPLHF.

The chain is built from TRBV10-2 and TRBJ2-1; D possibly corresponds to TRBD2 (5 bases). V was shortened by 7 bases and J by 4 bases, with 11 bases between the two germline ends. The CDR3 consists of 13 residues. Germline CDR1 WSHSY, CDR2 SAAADI. The CDR3 DNA sequence: TGCGCCAGCAACAAACGGGGATACAATGAGCAGTTCTTC. Protein: CASNKRGYNEQFF.

The chain has TRBV5-1 and TRBJ2-1, with a possible D match to TRBD1 (5 bases). The CDR3 contains 12 residues. V lost 4 bases and J lost 9, with 11 bases in between. The germline CDR1 and CDR2 sequences are SGHRS and YFSETQ. The CDR3 DNA follows: TGCGCCAGCAGCCTTGGTACAGGTGAGCAGTTCTTC. This sequence encodes CASSLGTGEQFF.

The rearrangement joins TRBV12-1 to TRBJ2-7; TRBD2, the table's D call, lacks a check against the DNA. TRBV12-1 is a pseudogene. This CDR3 spans 15 amino acids. CDR3 DNA: TGTGCCAGCAGCTTAGAATGTGCCCCGTACGGTGTGCAGTACGTC. It encodes CASSLECAPYGVQYV.

The CDR3 nucleotides are TGCGCCAGCAGTTGGGAGGACAATGAGCAGTTCTTC. Its protein product is CASSWEDNEQFF. This chain connects TRBV5-1 to TRBJ2-1; a possible D gene is TRBD2 (6 bases). The CDR3 loop spans 12 amino acids. From germline, CDR1 is SGHRS and CDR2 YFSETQ. V dropped 5 bases and J dropped 5 bases, with 8 bases sitting between them.

The chain links TRBV10-3 to TRBJ1-6, with 7 nucleotides matching TRBD1. CDR3 length equals 14 residues. Losses at the gene ends were 6 bases for V and 7 bases for J; bases not matched to a gene: 6. CDR1 is ENHRY and CDR2 is SYGVKD in the germline V gene. CDR3 bases: TGTGCCATCAGCCCAGGGGGAGAGAATTCACCCCTCCACTTT. It encodes CAISPGGENSPLHF.

The chain is built from TRBV27 and TRBJ1-6; D not certain. Germline-derived CDR1 and CDR2 are MNHEY and SMNVEV (reference sequence). This CDR3 region has 15 residues. V lost 2 bases, J lost 9 bases, and 14 bases lay in between. The CDR3 coding sequence is TGTGCCAGCAGTTTAGAGAGGGATTTGATTTCACCCCTCCACTTT. Protein product: CASSLERDLISPLHF.

V and J are TRBV25-1 and TRBJ1-2, with 8 positions matching TRBD1. The CDR3 covers 16 residues. Germline assignment: CDR1 MGHDK and CDR2 SYGVNS. The junction had 10 bases not matched to a gene; V was cut back by 6 bases and J by 1 base. The CDR3 nucleotides read TGTGCCAGCAGCACTTCGGACAGGGACTTTAACTATGGCTACACCTTC. Translation: CASSTSDRDFNYGYTF.

The rearrangement uses TRBV5-1 and TRBJ2-2; tentative D call: TRBD1 (5 bases). The CDR3 loop spans 14 amino acids. The germline gives CDR1 SGHRS, CDR2 YFSETQ. V shed 1 base and J shed 5 bases, with 9 bases lying between them. The CDR3 nucleotides are TGCGCCAGCAGCTTGATCCCAGGGACCGGGGAGCTGTTTTTT. It specifies CASSLIPGTGELFF.

The chain is built from TRBV12-5 and TRBJ1-3, with no clear D. There are 13 residues in the CDR3. Trimming pared 3 bases from V and 8 bases from J, leaving 11 bases between. Germline V lookup: CDR1 LGHNT, CDR2 FRNRAP. CDR3 in amino acids: CASGFAGLDTIYF. CDR3 nucleotide sequence: TGTGCTAGTGGTTTCGCGGGGTTGGACACCATATATTTT.

This sequence joins TRBV19 and TRBJ2-1; 9 bases match TRBD2. This CDR3 spans 16 amino acids. V gave up 5 bases and J gave up 5 bases; unmatched junction bases: 10. CDR1 is LNHDA and CDR2 is SQIVND in the germline V gene (reference sequence). The CDR3 nucleotides are TGTGCCAGTAGTCTGGAGTACAGCGGGGGGCACAATGAGCAGTTCTTC. Protein: CASSLEYSGGHNEQFF.

This chain links TRBV14 with TRBJ2-3; the D gene is possibly TRBD2 (7 bases). Deletions cut 0 bases from V and 6 bases from J, with 19 bases between. The CDR3 contains 17 residues. Germline V gene sequence: CDR1 SGHDN, CDR2 FVKESK. DNA of the CDR3: TGTGCCAGCAGCCAAGATGGTAACGGGGGGCCGGAGGATACGCAGTATTTT. It is translated as CASSQDGNGGPEDTQYF.